Listed here are 24 T cell receptor beta chains from one sample, sequenced in a study of post-analysis software for immune sequencing data. The antigens for these receptors are not known. Points from the study as a whole: The five TRBV segments detected at higher frequency in patients than in controls included TRBV5-6, TRBV5-1 and TRBV20-1.

cDNA libraries of TCR beta carried unique molecular identifiers. Via MiXCR, TCRdb re-called the PCR reads, giving one row per CDR3 protein. The table has hundreds of thousands of distinct CDR3 sequences, about 27% seen once. Sequenced sample: blood. These receptors came from a girl under 18 with multiple sclerosis.

This clonotype was seen ten or more times. This chain joins TRBV29-1 and TRBJ2-7; D possibly corresponds to TRBD1 (6 bases). The CDR3 contains 13 residues. V dropped 5 bases and J dropped 3 bases, with 14 bases sitting between them. Germline V CDR1 and CDR2: SQVTM, ANQGSEA. The CDR3 is CSVLQGDLYEQYF. For the CDR3, the DNA is TGCAGCGTTCTACAGGGTGATCTCTACGAGCAGTACTTC.

The CDR3 sequence: CASRLRMGNNEQFF. CDR3 coding DNA: TGTGCCAGCAGACTGAGGATGGGGAACAATGAGCAGTTCTTC. This chain connects TRBV12-3 or TRBV12-4 to TRBJ2-1; D unresolved. This CDR3 has 14 residues. The V and J ends lost 6 bases and 5 bases respectively, with 14 bases between them.

The chain couples TRBV28 to TRBJ2-6; no firm D call. V was pared by 6 bases and J by 2 bases, with 14 bases between. Germline V gene sequence: CDR1 MDHEN, CDR2 SYDVKM. CDR3 length: 16 amino acids. The CDR3 sequence: CASSLPRGAGANVLTF. In DNA form, the CDR3 reads TGTGCCAGCAGCTTACCCCGAGGAGCTGGGGCCAACGTCCTGACTTTC.

The chain employs TRBV20-1 and TRBJ2-3; 11 nucleotides agree with TRBD2. Germline V gives CDR1 DFQATT, CDR2 SNEGSKA (reference sequence). This CDR3 region has 17 residues. V was pared by 3 bases and J by 2 bases, with 10 bases of the junction left unmatched. The CDR3 region is CSASPLAGGSYTDTQYF. For the CDR3, the DNA is TGCAGTGCTAGTCCGCTAGCGGGGGGAAGCTACACAGATACGCAGTATTTT.

The chain has TRBV18 and TRBJ2-6; D gene uncertain. The CDR3 contains 15 residues. Germline CDR1 reads KGHSH; CDR2 reads LQKENI. V gave up 3 bases and J gave up 0 bases, with 6 bases separating them. The CDR3 sequence: CASSPYSSGANVLTF. CDR3 bases: TGTGCCAGCTCACCCTACAGCTCTGGGGCCAACGTCCTGACTTTC.

The chain has TRBV6-2 or TRBV6-3 and TRBJ1-1, with D possibly TRBD1 on 5 matching bases. Trimming took off 6 bases at V and 0 bases at J, with 17 bases between the two ends. Germline V gives CDR1 MNHEY, CDR2 SVGEGT. The CDR3 contains 16 residues. CDR3 bases: TGTGCCAGCAGGGAACCGACAGCGGGCATGAACACTGAAGCTTTCTTT. This translates into CASREPTAGMNTEAFF.

This chain connects TRBV4-1 to TRBJ2-4, with no clear D. Germline assignment: CDR1 MGHRA and CDR2 YSYEKL. V was cut by 1 base and J by 0 bases, with 10 bases left in between. The CDR3 has 16 amino acids. This chain's CDR3 is CASSQVGGEAKNIQYF. Here the CDR3 DNA reads TGCGCCAGCAGCCAAGTAGGCGGAGAAGCCAAAAACATTCAGTACTTC.

This clonotype showed up just a few times. The CDR3 sequence: CASGPRGSRYNEQFF. CDR3 nucleotide sequence: TGTGCCAGCGGACCTAGAGGGAGTCGGTACAATGAGCAGTTCTTC. The chain recombines TRBV7-2 with TRBJ2-1; a weak D match, TRBD2 (5 bases). The V gene lost 8 bases and the J gene lost 4 bases, with 18 bases spanning the gap. This CDR3 contains 15 residues. Germline values: CDR1 SGHTA, CDR2 FQGNSA.

This clonotype was observed a handful of times. This chain connects TRBV7-2 to TRBJ2-3; 7 bases agree with TRBD2. This CDR3 is built from 14 residues. From germline, CDR1 is SGHTA and CDR2 FQGNSA. The J segment lost 5 bases and the V segment lost 1 base, leaving 3 bases of the junction unmatched. Written as DNA, the CDR3 is TGTGCCAGCAGCTTAGGGGGGGGAGGAGATACGCAGTATTTT. It specifies CASSLGGGGDTQYF.

Only a few counts were recorded for this clonotype. CDR3 in DNA: TGTGCCAGCAGTTCCCTCCCGAGGGGGGATACGCAGTATTTT. It is translated as CASSSLPRGDTQYF. The chain uses TRBV12-3 or TRBV12-4 and TRBJ2-3, with D perhaps matching TRBD1 (6 bases). The CDR3 runs 14 residues. With 4 bases removed from V and 6 bases from J, the gap between germline ends came to 14 bases.

This chain joins TRBV7-2 and TRBJ2-1; D is possibly TRBD1 or TRBD2 (5 bases each). This CDR3 comprises 13 residues. The germline V gene encodes CDR1 SGHTA and CDR2 FQGNSA. The V end was cut by 5 bases, the J end by 5 bases, with 10 bases between. CDR3 amino acids: CASSLRGHNEQFF. The CDR3 DNA reads TGTGCCAGCAGCCTGAGGGGCCACAATGAGCAGTTCTTC. Complete variable domain (other parts from reference TRBV7-2 and TRBJ2-1): GAGVSQSPSNKVTEKGKDVELRCDPISGHTALYWYRQSLGQGLEFLIYFQGNSAPDKSGLPSDRFSAERTGGSVSTLTIQRTQQEDSAVYLCASSLRGHNEQFFGPGTRLTVL.

V gene TRBV5-1 combines with J gene TRBJ2-5, with TRBD2 identical over 13 bases. The CDR3 extends over 15 amino acids. V trimming: 4 bases; J trimming: 11 bases; junction bases outside the gene matches: 11. The germline V gene encodes CDR1 SGHRS and CDR2 YFSETQ. The CDR3 bases are TGCGCCAGCAGCCTGGGGACTAGCGGGGCAGATGAGCAGTACTTC. Encoded protein: CASSLGTSGADEQYF. The full variable domain, with the rest looked up from reference TRBV5-1 and TRBJ2-5, is KAGVTQTPRYLIKTRGQQVTLSCSPISGHRSVSWYQQTPGQGLQFLFEYFSETQRNKGNFPGRFSGRQFSNSRSEMNVSTLELGDSALYLCASSLGTSGADEQYFGPGTRLLVL.

This clonotype was seen ten or more times. The chain carries TRBV4-3 and TRBJ2-3, with D unresolved. V gave up 0 bases and J gave up 0 bases, with 7 bases separating them. This CDR3 has 15 amino acids. The V gene's germline CDR1 is LGHNA and CDR2 YSLEER. The DNA for the CDR3 is TGCGCCAGCAGCCAAGACCGATTTAGCACAGATACGCAGTATTTT. This codes for CASSQDRFSTDTQYF.

This clonotype was seen only a few times. CDR3 amino acids: CATSDSLREGFVGLDTQYF. Written as DNA, the CDR3 is TGTGCCACCAGTGATTCGCTCCGTGAGGGTTTTGTGGGGCTAGATACGCAGTATTTT. The rearrangement uses TRBV24-1 and TRBJ2-3; either TRBD1 or TRBD2 may supply D (5 bases each). Between the trimmed V and J ends, which lost 2 bases and 5 bases, there was a span of 25 bases. The CDR3 extends over 19 amino acids. Germline V lookup: CDR1 KGHDR, CDR2 SFDVKD.

This sequence joins TRBV6-2 or TRBV6-3 and TRBJ1-1, with D tentatively TRBD1 (6 bases). The CDR3 is made up of 14 amino acids. V was cut by 1 base and J by 7 bases, with 13 bases left in between. Per germline, CDR1 MNHEY and CDR2 SVGEGT. CDR3 protein: CASSYYQGSVEAFF. In DNA form, the CDR3 reads TGTGCCAGCAGTTACTATCAGGGGAGCGTTGAAGCTTTCTTT.

This clonotype came up a few times. V is TRBV7-2 and J is TRBJ2-6; tentative D call: TRBD2 (8 bases). The germline CDR1 and CDR2 sequences are SGHTA and FQGNSA. The CDR3 consists of 17 residues. Between the trimmed V and J ends, which lost 5 bases and 0 bases, there was a span of 14 bases. The CDR3 DNA reads TGTGCCAGCAGCCTCAGGGGGACTAGCTCTGGGGCCAACGTCCTGACTTTC. As protein: CASSLRGTSSGANVLTF.

This chain connects TRBV5-5 to TRBJ2-2; 7 bases agree with TRBD1. V gave up 4 bases and J gave up 1 base; unmatched junction bases: 7. Per germline, CDR1 SGHKS and CDR2 YYEKEE (reference sequence). CDR3 length equals 16 residues. CDR3 sequence reads: CASSRATGKNTGELFF. Here the CDR3 DNA reads TGTGCCAGCAGCCGAGCGACAGGGAAGAACACCGGGGAGCTGTTTTTT.

This sequence joins TRBV2 and TRBJ1-4; D not certain. The CDR3 runs to 13 residues. Germline CDR1 and CDR2: SNHLY and FYNNEI. The ends were cut back, 7 bases at V and 1 base at J, with 7 bases in the middle. CDR3 loop: CASISRTNEKLFF. CDR3 nucleotide sequence: TGTGCCAGCATTTCCCGAACTAATGAAAAACTGTTTTTT.

The CDR3 nucleotides are TGTGCCAGCAGCCCAGTAACAGGGGACGGGAACTATGGCTACACCTTC. It yields the protein CASSPVTGDGNYGYTF. This chain uses TRBV7-9 with TRBJ1-2; TRBD1 agrees at 7 bases. Germline values: CDR1 SEHNR, CDR2 FQNEAQ (reference sequence). V lost 5 bases to trimming and J lost 2 bases; unmatched junction nucleotides: 11. The CDR3 covers 16 residues.

The V call is TRBV5-5, the J call TRBJ2-1; the D gene is possibly TRBD2 (5 bases). The CDR3 is 14 residues long. Germline V lookup: CDR1 SGHKS, CDR2 YYEKEE (reference sequence). V was pared by 5 bases and J by 9 bases, with 18 bases between. The CDR3 bases are TGTGCCAGCAGTTCCAGCGGATTCAGTTCTGAGCAGTTCTTC. It codes for CASSSSGFSSEQFF.

This clonotype was recorded a few times. The V call is TRBV20-1, the J call TRBJ2-3; D possibly corresponds to TRBD2 (6 bases). CDR1 DFQATT and CDR2 SNEGSKA come from the germline V gene (reference sequence). Trimming left V 4 bases short and J 4 bases short, with 9 bases between. The CDR3 runs to 12 residues. As DNA, the CDR3 is TGCAGTGCTATCGGGAGCTCAGATACGCAGTATTTT. Amino acid sequence: CSAIGSSDTQYF.

V gene TRBV12-3 or TRBV12-4 combines with J gene TRBJ2-3; D remains ambiguous. The CDR3 has 13 residues. V dropped 2 bases and J dropped 11 bases, with 14 bases sitting between them. The CDR3 spells CASSLSAGLMQYF. In DNA, the CDR3 is TGTGCCAGCAGTTTATCTGCCGGTTTAATGCAGTATTTT.

This sequence joins TRBV18 and TRBJ2-5; D may be TRBD2 (7 bases). The end of the DNA is better explained by TRBJ2-7, so the J call may be wrong. This CDR3 comprises 15 residues. Germline V gene data show CDR1 as KGHSH and CDR2 as LQKENI. The CDR3 DNA follows: TGTGCCAGCCGGTCTTTTGCGGGGGCAGCCTACGAGCAGTACTTC. This sequence encodes CASRSFAGAAYEQYF.

This sequence joins TRBV5-4 and TRBJ2-5; D is possibly TRBD2 (5 bases). V was cut by 2 bases and J by 4 bases, with 15 bases left in between. The CDR3 runs 15 residues. In germline, CDR1 is SGHNT, CDR2 YYREEE (reference sequence). The CDR3 nucleotides read TGTGCCAGCAGCTTTCCCGGTGTTGCGGGAGAGACCCAGTACTTC. It specifies CASSFPGVAGETQYF.